This section outlines one TCR beta chain sequence together with its context. Which antigen it targets is not known. It has no much larger one-base neighbor in the sample; base qualities were not kept. The cohort comprised fewer than 700 healthy bone marrow donors. At the time of sampling, every cohort member was nominally healthy, though immune exposures that went unrecorded were likely present. The donor tested CMV seronegative and was one of the 352 seronegative cohort members. Every donor gave a peripheral blood sample, and the peripheral blood mononuclear cells from that sample were used for TCR beta sequencing. Genomic DNA extraction from the blood cell samples was performed with the Qiagen DNeasy Blood Extraction Kit. The record originates from a study of cytomegalovirus exposure and HLA in healthy donors (dated by TCRdb to the late 2010s). For context, the study as a whole: In an earlier analysis of fewer than 750 of the donors, less than 350 Gb of sequence data and some 120 million unique TCR beta sequences from roughly 190 million T cells were reported. Around 320 gigabases of sequencing data and approximately 93 million unique TCR sequences were included in an early release covering 550 to 800 HLA-typed donors. The genetic ancestry cluster associated with self-reported Caucasian donors included around four fifths of the 398 genotyped donors. The study aimed to test whether cataloging public T cell receptors could reveal signatures of past pathogen exposure. Using immunosequencing, the study profiled T cell repertoires from 666 subjects and related those repertoires to cytomegalovirus serostatus. A separate validation cohort of 100 to 150 different subjects was used in addition to the roughly 700-subject first cohort. High-throughput TCR immunosequencing, statistical association of individual TCRs with disease status, and machine learning were combined to predict cytomegalovirus infection status. In a later analysis, previously published TCR beta repertoires from more than 500 donors were re-analyzed and high-resolution HLA genotyping was added so that TCR occurrence patterns could be studied. Rather than drawing on any new phenotypic data, the later analysis identified candidate immune exposures from TCR beta sequences and the way those sequences occurred across donors. An earlier analysis of more than 450 of the donors used high-throughput TCR beta sequencing to judge whether each TCR beta V gene segment behaved as functional or pseudogenic. Donor age, sex, ethnicity and CMV serostatus were compiled together with the repertoire data. In a later genetic analysis, genome-wide SNP genotypes for 398 of the 666 donors were used, and that subset was treated as a discovery cohort. All discovery cohort repertoires had been generated on a single sequencing platform. HLA typing included class I and class II loci at four-digit resolution. Typing coverage differed by locus: A, B, C, DRB1 and DQB1 were typed in roughly 620-640 donors, DQA1 in about 500, DPA1 in 606, and DPB1 in 450 to 480. Roughly five DR-DQ haplotypes were treated as single units for association and clustering because of strong linkage in the cohort. On average, roughly 250,000 unique TCR beta nucleotide sequences were sequenced per donor among a few hundred genotyped donors of the cohort, with roughly 19% of those sequences being non-productive. The full study reports these points: The authors suggested that the approach could potentially be generalized to other disease states and immunological phenotypes. At a false discovery rate of 0.05, a later analysis linked around 17,000 TCR beta sequences to specific HLA alleles. Because the 87-base-pair reads could not distinguish some IMGT-functional V segments, including TRBV6-2 and TRBV6-3, those segments were excluded. A cluster of highly shared sequence variants was judged likely to represent a technical artifact of the sequencing pipeline. The classifier was reported to diagnose cytomegalovirus status with high specificity and sensitivity in both the original and validation cohorts. Compared with equally common non-associated chains, HLA-associated TCR beta chains in a later analysis were more clonally expanded and had lower generation probabilities. V-gene and J-gene trimming of TCR beta chains was associated with a missense DCLRE1C variant in a later genetic analysis, and the association was replicated in an independent cohort. Presence/absence analyses assumed roughly uniform sequencing depth across donors, an assumption that may not hold. A few of the identified cytomegalovirus-associated TCR beta chains were confirmed in vitro to be specific for cytomegalovirus antigens. Most TCR sequences were observed very rarely across donors, whereas some public TCRs were present in many individuals. Because HLA typing was unavailable for some donors at each locus, only the typed subset was used in association tests. The only immune exposure information available for the cohort was CMV serostatus. Only TCR beta chains were sequenced in this cohort, and the absence of alpha or paired-chain data limited detectable features. A later analysis found that TCR association rates varied across HLA loci, with DRB1 alleles showing the most associated TCRs and HLA-C alleles the fewest. Assigning TCR associations to individual alleles was difficult when HLA alleles, especially DR and DQ, strongly co-occurred. In a later analysis, most CMV-associated TCR beta chains were found to appear HLA-restricted, with HLA associations seemingly driven largely by CMV exposure. The study listed over 150 TCR beta chains as associated with cytomegalovirus. According to a later genetic analysis, donors in an Asian-associated ancestry cluster had fewer N-insertions in productive TCRs than the roughly 670-donor mean. Approximately 16 rarely observed V segments, including chromosome 9 orphons, were excluded from the earlier analysis of approximately 500 of the donors because counts were too low. Linkage disequilibrium might explain the correlated functional status among segregating V segments, but an unknown experimental factor could not be ruled out. A further reported finding was that TCR beta sequences accurately predicted the HLA-A and HLA-B alleles for most subjects in the first cohort. A later analysis reported that several top co-occurrence clusters appeared linked to parvovirus B19, influenza, CMV and Epstein-Barr virus. Broadly in line with IMGT annotations, most TCR beta V segments showed up in productive rearrangements about 90% or about 30% of the time in an earlier analysis of 587 of the donors.

From the germline V gene (reference sequence), CDR1 is LNHNV and CDR2 is YYDKDF. Spanning cysteine to phenylalanine, the CDR3 consists of 15 amino acids. The entry retains the CDR3 DNA only, 45 bases that are in frame from base 1. Trimming removed 0 bases from V and 13 bases from J; the gene matches leave 11 bases unexplained. Libraries were constructed by the immunoSEQ multiplex PCR assay. A mixture of 60 forward primers for TCR Vbeta segments and 13 reverse primers for TCR Jbeta segments was used in the multiplex PCR. A multiplex PCR assay on genomic DNA amplified the CDR3 region of rearranged TCR beta genes. Amplified TCR beta libraries were sequenced as 87-base-pair reads on the Illumina HiSeq System. In the paper's pipeline: A later analysis counted around 72 million unique TCR beta chains across the 650 to 700 repertoires, and around 9.9 million of these chains were shared by at least two donors. A nearest-neighbor algorithm error-corrected the raw reads and collapsed the reads into unique sequences, merging closely related sequences to remove PCR and sequencing errors. V, D and J gene segments were assigned by aligning CDR3 sequences to IMGT reference sequences. For a sequence to be retained, at least a six-nucleotide match to both a V gene segment and a J gene segment was required. Rearrangements were called productive when the CDR3 lacked stop codons and stayed in frame with V and J; all others were non-productive. CDR3 was defined according to IMGT convention as the region running from the second conserved V-encoded cysteine to the conserved J-encoded phenylalanine. The earlier analysis of 500 to 750 of the donors excluded any sequence lacking an unambiguous match to a single V gene segment. In an earlier analysis of approximately 560 of the donors, a V segment was called functional when productive rearrangements were above 56.7%, and segregating when the standard deviation between donors exceeded 5%. A statistical classification framework was built for diagnosing cytomegalovirus status from the catalog of TCR beta chain sequences. V and J gene assignment, in a later analysis, came from comparing TCR nucleotide sequences with IMGT/GENE-DB human TR gene sequences. Using the TCRdist pipeline, a later analysis assigned CDR3 sequences along with most-parsimonious VDJ recombination scenarios. A later analysis defined each TCR beta chain by its CDR3 amino acid sequence plus V-gene family, and excluded reads lacking a unique V-gene family. As a way to deal with suspected cross-contamination and a sequencing artifact, a later analysis dropped under 600 nucleotide sequences that were highly shared and had low generation probability. In a later analysis, a clonal expansion index for each public chain was calculated from normalized within-repertoire ranks of inferred template counts. In a later analysis, generation probabilities were computed with a VDJ recombination model fitted to out-of-frame rearrangements, and the resulting probabilities were checked against IGoR. A later analysis scored TCR-TCR, TCR-HLA and TCR-CMV co-occurrence with hypergeometric tests, applying a repertoire-size bias correction to TCR pairs. A later analysis estimated false discovery rates by permuting HLA or CMV assignments 20 times. A later analysis grouped co-occurring TCRs with DBSCAN, adding TCRdist sequence similarity when clustering within HLA-allele-positive subsets. Repertoires with fewer than 30,000 or more than 120,000 public chains were left out of co-occurrence clustering, as were roughly five repertoires with anomalous nucleotide sharing. Drawn from immuneACCESS, this table holds only the in-frame rearrangements with V and J called that TCRdb kept. Clones are partly lost; checked studies trace under half to an unresolved V gene and leave the rest unexplained. The V and J calls and clone size come from that table; D and trimming were worked out from the DNA. The sample yields more than 85,000 clones; approximately 72% were counted once. About 1.9% of the sample rests with the top ten.

The TCR was taken from a man between 25 and 39 years old in good health and CMV-seronegative. The chain links TRBV15 with TRBJ1-2, and 10 junctional nucleotides match TRBD1. The sample comprised PBMCs. The CDR3 reads as follows: CATSRDTGTGEKITF. At the DNA level, the sequence is TGTGCCACCAGCAGAGATACGGGGACAGGGGAAAAAATCACCTTC.